Shown below are 29 T cell receptor beta chains from a single sample sequenced in a study of lymphopenia after photon versus proton radiotherapy. Profiled with immunoSEQ multiplex PCR; TCRdb holds only in-frame clones, not every one. Seen here are more than 50,000 clones, around 83% observed once, and the top ten hold just under 30%. This specimen was peripheral blood, taken from a patient treated with photon-based radiotherapy. These receptors all come from a man aged 50 or older with gastric cancer.

A few counts support this clone. This sequence joins TRBV10-3 and TRBJ2-7; 7 positions match TRBD1. Per germline, CDR1 ENHRY and CDR2 SYGVKD. The CDR3 sequence is 17 residues long. Losses at the gene ends were 1 base for V and 0 bases for J; bases not matched to a gene: 9. The CDR3, as DNA: TGTGCCATCAGTGAGTTTGAGCTGGACAGGAGCTCCTACGAGCAGTACTTC. This sequence encodes CAISEFELDRSSYEQYF.

This clone has a handful of counts. The V gene is TRBV2, the J gene TRBJ1-2, with D maybe TRBD1 (6 bases). This CDR3 is 13 amino acids long. Germline V gene data show CDR1 as SNHLY and CDR2 as FYNNEI. V was cut by 6 bases and J by 6 bases, with 14 bases left in between. Written as DNA, the CDR3 is TGTGCCAGCAGGTCGGAGGGGGGAGATGGCTACACCTTC. It yields the protein CASRSEGGDGYTF.

J is TRBJ2-5 and V is TRBV15; 11 nucleotides line up with TRBD1. The V gene's germline CDR1 is LNHNV and CDR2 YYDKDF (reference sequence). The V segment lost 5 bases and the J segment 4 bases; nucleotides outside the gene matches: 6. The CDR3 spans 15 residues. CDR3 coding DNA: TGTGCCACCAGCTCGGGGACAGGGGGGTCAGAGACCCAGTACTTC. Translated, it gives CATSSGTGGSETQYF.

The chain joins TRBV6-1 to TRBJ1-2; 8 bases agree with TRBD1. Germline assignment: CDR1 MNHNS and CDR2 SASEGT. Trimming removed 6 bases from V and 4 bases from J; junction bases left unmatched: 4. The CDR3 is 13 residues long. CDR3 nucleotide sequence: TGTGCCAGCAGGCTGGACAGGGTCTATGGCTACACCTTC. It translates to CASRLDRVYGYTF.

The V call is TRBV28, the J call TRBJ2-6; 9 bases fit TRBD1. Trimming took 2 bases from V and 0 from J; bases not matched to a gene: 11. Per the germline V gene, CDR1 is MDHEN and CDR2 is SYDVKM. The CDR3 totals 20 residues. CDR3 bases: TGTGCCAGCAGTTTAAGCGCCTTCGGGACAGGGAGCTCTGGGGCCAACGTCCTGACTTTC. Residues: CASSLSAFGTGSSGANVLTF.

This chain connects TRBV28 to TRBJ2-7; unclear D gene. This CDR3 comprises 14 residues. Germline values: CDR1 MDHEN, CDR2 SYDVKM. Trimming removed 5 bases at V and 2 bases at J, with 13 bases between. CDR3 sequence (DNA): TGTGCCAGCAGTCCGAGACATCAAACCTACGAGCAGTACTTC. Its translation is CASSPRHQTYEQYF.

J is TRBJ2-1 and V is TRBV27; no clear D gene. The length of the CDR3 is 13 residues. V gave up 5 bases and J gave up 10 bases, with 15 bases separating them. The V gene's germline CDR1 is MNHEY and CDR2 SMNVEV (reference sequence). The DNA of the CDR3 is TGTGCCAGCAGTCTCAGCCCTTCTCTCGAGCAGTTCTTC. As protein: CASSLSPSLEQFF.

The genes are TRBV29-1 and TRBJ2-7, with 15 nucleotides matching TRBD2. After removal of 3 bases from V and 2 bases from J, the junction contained 5 bases not matched to a gene. The CDR3 contains 16 residues. Germline V gene sequence: CDR1 SQVTM, CDR2 ANQGSEA. The CDR3: CSVEGGLAGGPYEQYF. DNA of the CDR3: TGCAGCGTTGAGGGGGGACTAGCGGGAGGCCCCTACGAGCAGTACTTC.

This chain connects TRBV7-6 to TRBJ1-3; D is undetermined. The CDR3 is 15 amino acids. V was clipped by 4 bases and J by 2 bases, with 12 bases between them. Germline CDR1 SGHVS, CDR2 FNYEAQ. Here the CDR3 reads CASSSYLGAGNTIYF. The CDR3, as DNA: TGTGCCAGCAGCTCGTACCTTGGGGCTGGAAACACCATATATTTT.

This clone was counted between two and nine times. The chain couples TRBV6-5 to TRBJ1-4, with TRBD1 matching 12 bases. Germline CDR1 is MNHEY and CDR2 is SVGAGI. J gave up 9 bases and V 5 bases, and 4 bases lay outside the gene matches. The CDR3 runs 14 residues. CDR3 amino acids: CASSTGTGGKKLFF. CDR3 sequence (DNA): TGTGCCAGCAGTACCGGGACAGGGGGCAAAAAACTGTTTTTT.

This clone was counted only a few times. The J gene is TRBJ1-5, the V gene TRBV27; 7 bases fit TRBD1. V gave up 6 bases and J gave up 5 bases; unmatched junction bases: 7. The CDR3 is made up of 14 amino acids. Germline CDR1 reads MNHEY; CDR2 reads SMNVEV (reference sequence). The chain's CDR3 is CASRRTGADQPQHF. The CDR3 coding sequence is TGTGCCAGCAGAAGGACAGGCGCCGATCAGCCCCAGCATTTT.

The rearrangement uses TRBV7-2 and TRBJ1-5; D is unresolved. This CDR3 spans 16 amino acids. In germline, CDR1 is SGHTA, CDR2 FQGNSA. Trimming removed 2 bases from V and 1 base from J, with 12 bases in between. CDR3 region: CASSLRRASSNQPQHF. The CDR3 DNA reads as TGTGCCAGCAGCTTAAGGCGGGCTTCGAGCAATCAGCCCCAGCATTTT.

The V call is TRBV14, the J call TRBJ1-1; TRBD1 matches 8 bases. The CDR3 runs to 14 residues. J gave up 4 bases and V 7 bases, and 8 bases lay outside the gene matches. Germline loops: CDR1 SGHDN, CDR2 FVKESK. The CDR3 sequence is CASNQIQGGTEAFF. In DNA form, the CDR3 reads TGTGCCAGCAACCAGATACAGGGGGGCACTGAAGCTTTCTTT. The entire variable domain, with the rest obtained from reference TRBV14 and TRBJ1-1, is as follows: EAGVTQFPSHSVIEKGQTVTLRCDPISGHDNLYWYRRVMGKEIKFLLHFVKESKQDESGMPNNRFLAERTGGTYSTLKVQPAELEDSGVYFCASNQIQGGTEAFFGQGTRLTVV.

The rearrangement links TRBV28 to TRBJ2-2; D unresolved. This CDR3 contains 14 residues. The germline V and J ends were trimmed by 2 bases and 7 bases, with 11 bases remaining between them. The germline CDR1 and CDR2 sequences are MDHEN and SYDVKM. CDR3 region: CASSLRRQHGELFF. CDR3 sequence (DNA): TGTGCCAGCAGTTTAAGGAGACAACACGGGGAGCTGTTTTTT. Drawing the rest from reference TRBV28 and TRBJ2-2, the complete variable domain is DVKVTQSSRYLVKRTGEKVFLECVQDMDHENMFWYRQDPGLGLRLIYFSYDVKMKEKGDIPEGYSVSREKKERFSLILESASTNQTSMYLCASSLRRQHGELFFGEGSRLTVL.

The chain joins TRBV6-5 to TRBJ1-1; no reliable D call. CDR1 is MNHEY and CDR2 is SVGAGI in the germline V gene. Trimming removed 6 bases at V and 0 bases at J, with 14 bases between. The CDR3 spans 15 residues. The chain's CDR3 is CASRRSREMNTEAFF. The CDR3, as DNA: TGTGCCAGCAGGAGATCTAGGGAAATGAACACTGAAGCTTTCTTT.

The rearrangement links TRBV19 to TRBJ2-7; 12 bases align to TRBD2. CDR1 and CDR2 (germline): LNHDA, SQIVND (reference sequence). The CDR3 is 15 residues long. The trim removed 5 bases at V and 5 bases at J, leaving 7 bases unmatched. CDR3 bases: TGTGCCAGTAGTCCGGGACTAGCGGGCGTAGACGAGCAGTACTTC. Its translation: CASSPGLAGVDEQYF.

The V gene is TRBV7-3, the J gene TRBJ2-1; possibly TRBD1 for D (7 bases). The germline V and J ends were trimmed by 2 bases and 10 bases, with 18 bases remaining between them. Germline CDR1 is SGHTA and CDR2 is FQGTGA. CDR3 length equals 15 residues. The CDR3: CASSLVGRQGGEQFF. DNA for the CDR3: TGTGCCAGCAGCTTAGTGGGCCGACAGGGAGGAGAGCAGTTCTTC.

The rearrangement links TRBV5-1 to TRBJ2-1; a possible D gene is TRBD1 (5 bases). The ends were cut back, 1 base at V and 7 bases at J, with 12 bases in the middle. This CDR3 contains 14 residues. The germline V gene encodes CDR1 SGHRS and CDR2 YFSETQ. Here the CDR3 DNA reads TGCGCCAGCAGCTTGAAGGGTTCAGGGAATGAGCAGTTCTTC. It translates to CASSLKGSGNEQFF. Using reference TRBV5-1 and TRBJ2-1 for the parts outside the CDR3, the full variable domain is KAGVTQTPRYLIKTRGQQVTLSCSPISGHRSVSWYQQTPGQGLQFLFEYFSETQRNKGNFPGRFSGRQFSNSRSEMNVSTLELGDSALYLCASSLKGSGNEQFFGPGTRLTVL.

The V and J genes are TRBV30 and TRBJ1-3; D remains unclear. CDR1 and CDR2 from the germline V gene are GTSNPN and SVGIG (reference sequence). This CDR3 contains 12 residues. The ends were cut back, 2 bases at V and 4 bases at J, with 6 bases in the middle. The CDR3: CAWSWEGNTIYF. CDR3 coding DNA: TGTGCCTGGAGTTGGGAAGGAAACACCATATATTTT.

To note about this clone: Other DNA variants within this sample encode the same CDR3. The chain carries TRBV18 and TRBJ1-5, with TRBD1 matching over 8 bases. V was pared by 3 bases and J by 2 bases, with 3 bases of the junction left unmatched. CDR1 is KGHSH and CDR2 is LQKENI in the germline V gene. The CDR3 is 15 residues long. CDR3 coding DNA: TGTGCCAGCTCACCCGACAGGGGTGGCAATCAGCCCCAGCATTTT. The encoded protein is CASSPDRGGNQPQHF.

The rearrangement links TRBV4-3 to TRBJ2-7, with no clear D. V was pared by 1 base and J by 5 bases, with 18 bases between. This CDR3 has 16 amino acids. Germline V gene lookup returns CDR1 LGHNA and CDR2 YSLEER. The DNA for the CDR3 is TGCGCCAGCAGCCAAGTTTATTGGAGTCAGTCTGACGAGCAGTACTTC. Translated: CASSQVYWSQSDEQYF.

The chain is built from TRBV30 and TRBJ1-1; 8 nucleotides align to TRBD1. The CDR3 is 11 amino acids. CDR1 is GTSNPN and CDR2 is SVGIG in the germline V gene (reference sequence). This CDR3 is CAGQANTEAFF. CDR3 in DNA: TGTGCGGGACAGGCGAACACTGAAGCTTTCTTT. The whole variable domain, remainder taken from reference TRBV30 and TRBJ1-1, is SQTIHQWPATLVQPVGSPLSLECTVEGTSNPNLYWYRQAAGRGLQLLFYSVGIGQISSEVPQNLSASRPQDRQFILSSKKLLLSDSGFYLCAGQANTEAFFGQGTRLTVV.

The V call is TRBV14, the J call TRBJ1-3; no definite D call. The V end lost 0 bases, the J end lost 0 bases, and 9 bases lay between the germline ends. There are 16 residues in the CDR3. Germline loops: CDR1 SGHDN, CDR2 FVKESK. The CDR3 nucleotides are TGTGCCAGCAGCCAAGAAAAAGGCTTCTCTGGAAACACCATATATTTT. Amino acids: CASSQEKGFSGNTIYF.

This clone was found a few times. The rearrangement links TRBV2 to TRBJ1-5; D may be TRBD1 (5 bases). V was clipped by 7 bases and J by 7 bases, with 11 bases between them. Germline CDR1 SNHLY, CDR2 FYNNEI. There are 12 residues in the CDR3. This CDR3 reads CASKGDGQPQHF. For the CDR3, the DNA is TGTGCCAGCAAAGGGGATGGGCAGCCCCAGCATTTT.

This clone occurred many times. J is TRBJ1-5 and V is TRBV6-5; 7 bases are a match to TRBD1. The trim removed 6 bases at V and 4 bases at J, leaving 6 bases unmatched. CDR1 is MNHEY, CDR2 SVGAGI, per germline. This CDR3 is built from 14 residues. CDR3 nucleotide sequence: TGTGCCAGCAGGACAGGGATGGGAAATCAGCCCCAGCATTTT. Translating it yields CASRTGMGNQPQHF.

The CDR3 is CASSLIGTHYEQYF. CDR3 sequence (DNA): TGTGCCAGCAGTTTAATCGGGACTCACTACGAGCAGTACTTC. The rearrangement links TRBV27 to TRBJ2-7; D perhaps matches TRBD2 (6 bases). The germline V gene encodes CDR1 MNHEY and CDR2 SMNVEV (reference sequence). The CDR3 consists of 14 residues. V lost 2 bases, J lost 3 bases, and 11 bases lay in between.

This chain links TRBV15 with TRBJ2-5, with D possibly being TRBD2 (7 bases). This CDR3 spans 14 amino acids. Germline V gives CDR1 LNHNV, CDR2 YYDKDF (reference sequence). Trimming left V 2 bases short and J 5 bases short, with 12 bases between. CDR3 sequence reads: CATSRRGGSETQYF. In DNA, the CDR3 is TGTGCCACCAGCAGAAGGGGGGGTTCGGAGACCCAGTACTTC.

V gene TRBV19 combines with J gene TRBJ2-5; no definite D call. CDR3 length: 12 residues. Germline V gene data show CDR1 as LNHDA and CDR2 as SQIVND (reference sequence). V was shortened by 1 base and J by 5 bases, with 5 bases between the two germline ends. The CDR3 loop is CASSIGAETQYF. CDR3 DNA sequence: TGTGCCAGTAGTATAGGAGCGGAGACCCAGTACTTC.

This clone was observed once. CDR3 nucleotide sequence: TGTGCCAGCAGCTTAGAAGGAGCGGGAGGTCTCTACGAGCAGTACTTC. It codes for CASSLEGAGGLYEQYF. The chain couples TRBV11-3 to TRBJ2-7, with TRBD2 identical over 9 bases. Germline V gene data show CDR1 as SGHNT and CDR2 as YENEEA. V shed 0 bases, J shed 3 bases, and the junction held 6 bases outside the gene matches. There are 16 residues in the CDR3. The full variable domain, its missing parts supplied by reference TRBV11-3 and TRBJ2-7, is EAGVVQSPRYKIIEKKQPVAFWCNPISGHNTLYWYLQNLGQGPELLIRYENEEAVDDSQLPKDRFSAERLKGVDSTLKIQPAELGDSAVYLCASSLEGAGGLYEQYFGPGTRLTVT.